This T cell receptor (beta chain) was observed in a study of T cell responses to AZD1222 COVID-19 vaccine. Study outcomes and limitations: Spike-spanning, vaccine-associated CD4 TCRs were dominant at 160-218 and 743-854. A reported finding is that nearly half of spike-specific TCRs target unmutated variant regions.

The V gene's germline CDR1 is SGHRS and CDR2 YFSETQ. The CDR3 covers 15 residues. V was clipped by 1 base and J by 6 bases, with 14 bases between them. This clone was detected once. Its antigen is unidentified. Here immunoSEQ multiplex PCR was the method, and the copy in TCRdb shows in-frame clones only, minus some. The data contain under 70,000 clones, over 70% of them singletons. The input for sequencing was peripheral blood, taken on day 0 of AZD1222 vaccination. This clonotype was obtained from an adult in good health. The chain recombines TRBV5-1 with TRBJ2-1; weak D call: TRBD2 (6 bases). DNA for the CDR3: TGCGCCAGCAGCTTGACCGGGATGGGGGGCAATGAGCAGTTCTTC. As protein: CASSLTGMGGNEQFF.